Listed below are T cell receptor beta chains from one sample, sequenced in a study of cytomegalovirus exposure and HLA in healthy donors. Repertoires were generated with immunoSEQ multiplex PCR, while TCRdb's copy carries only in-frame clones and drops some. Of more than 80,000 clones listed, around 86% were seen once; the top ten hold 3.7%. Material for sequencing was PBMCs. The receptors come from a female donor in good health and CMV-seropositive. The CDR3 runs from the conserved cysteine through the conserved F or W. A D gene is named only where the DNA matches it firmly. Clone sizes are given selectively: once, few, many, or a class where the clone is expanded.

D: NA
V: TRBV6-5
size: NA
J: TRBJ1-2
CDR3: CASSPGQAGGGYTF
DNA: TGTGCCAGCAGTCCCGGGCAGGCGGGTGGTGGCTACACCTTC

D: TRBD1
V: TRBV28
size: NA
J: TRBJ2-3
CDR3: CASSLWTGDGGTQYF
DNA: TGTGCCAGCAGTTTGTGGACAGGGGACGGGGGCACGCAGTATTTT

D: TRBD2
V: TRBV7-2
size: NA
J: TRBJ2-3
CDR3: CASSRGGRQKPSTDTQYF
DNA: TGTGCCAGCAGCCGCGGCGGGAGGCAGAAACCTAGCACAGATACGCAGTATTTT

D: TRBD2
V: TRBV27
size: NA
J: TRBJ2-1
CDR3: CASSLLAGGGLYNEQFF
DNA: TGTGCCAGCAGTTTACTAGCGGGGGGGGGACTTTACAATGAGCAGTTCTTC

D: NA
V: TRBV19
size: NA
J: TRBJ1-1
CDR3: CASSTSWAGNTEAFF
DNA: TGTGCCAGTAGCACCTCATGGGCAGGGAACACTGAAGCTTTCTTT

D: TRBD2
V: TRBV19
size: NA
J: TRBJ2-1
CDR3: CASSTVAGKPHNEQFF
DNA: TGTGCCAGTAGTACCGTAGCGGGAAAGCCCCACAATGAGCAGTTCTTC

D: TRBD2
V: TRBV6-5
size: NA
J: TRBJ2-5
CDR3: CASSYSTSGGETQYF
DNA: TGTGCCAGCAGTTACTCGACTAGCGGGGGTGAGACCCAGTACTTC

D: NA
V: TRBV11-2
size: NA
J: TRBJ1-1
CDR3: CASSLVTGMNTEAFF
DNA: TGTGCCAGCAGCTTAGTAACAGGAATGAACACTGAAGCTTTCTTT

D: TRBD2
V: TRBV10-3
size: NA
J: TRBJ2-7
CDR3: CAISALAGVSYEQYF
DNA: TGTGCCATCAGTGCACTAGCGGGAGTCTCCTACGAGCAGTACTTC

D: TRBD1
V: TRBV6-4
size: NA
J: TRBJ2-6
CDR3: CASSDSGGAGANVLTF
DNA: TGTGCCAGCAGTGACTCAGGGGGCGCTGGGGCCAACGTCCTGACTTTC

D: TRBD2
V: TRBV27
size: NA
J: TRBJ2-1
CDR3: CASSLYPAGGVNEQFF
DNA: TGTGCCAGCAGTTTATATCCCGCGGGAGGAGTAAATGAGCAGTTCTTC

D: NA
V: TRBV6-5
size: NA
J: TRBJ1-1
CDR3: CASSSVTGEAFF
DNA: TGTGCCAGCAGTTCCGTGACAGGAGAAGCTTTCTTT

D: NA
V: TRBV2
size: NA
J: TRBJ2-3
CDR3: CASSESPGRGLASGTDTQYF
DNA: TGTGCCAGCAGTGAATCCCCCGGGCGGGGTCTAGCGAGCGGCACAGATACGCAGTATTTT

D: NA
V: TRBV5-1
size: NA
J: TRBJ2-5
CDR3: CASSLLRVEETQYF
DNA: TGCGCCAGCAGCTTGTTGCGGGTCGAGGAGACCCAGTACTTC

D: NA
V: TRBV11-2
size: NA
J: TRBJ2-5
CDR3: CASSRGSGGRARETQYF
DNA: TGTGCCAGCAGCCGGGGGTCAGGGGGGCGCGCCCGAGAGACCCAGTACTTC

D: TRBD1
V: TRBV20-1
size: NA
J: TRBJ1-6
CDR3: CSASQGAGLHF
DNA: TGCAGTGCTAGTCAGGGGGCCGGCCTCCACTTT

D: NA
V: TRBV4-2
size: NA
J: TRBJ1-1
CDR3: CASSLGGDSIEAFF
DNA: TGTGCCAGCAGCCTGGGGGGGGACTCCATTGAAGCTTTCTTT

D: TRBD1
V: TRBV2
size: NA
J: TRBJ2-7
CDR3: CASRGDRGDLYEQYF
DNA: TGTGCCAGCAGGGGGGACAGGGGCGATCTCTACGAGCAGTACTTC

D: TRBD1
V: TRBV6-6
size: NA
J: TRBJ1-1
CDR3: CASRFGTATEAFF
DNA: TGTGCCAGCAGATTCGGGACAGCGACTGAAGCTTTCTTT

D: NA
V: TRBV5-1
size: once
J: TRBJ2-7
CDR3: CASSSYQGFSYEQYF
DNA: TGCGCCAGCAGCTCCTACCAGGGGTTTTCCTACGAGCAGTACTTC

D: NA
V: TRBV7-2
size: NA
J: TRBJ1-3
CDR3: CASSPPGISGNTIYF
DNA: TGTGCCAGCAGCCCCCCAGGGATCTCTGGAAACACCATATATTTT

D: NA
V: TRBV5-1
size: NA
J: TRBJ1-2
CDR3: CSSSLDNGDVYGYTF
DNA: TGCTCCAGCAGCTTGGATAACGGGGATGTCTATGGCTACACCTTC

D: NA
V: TRBV15
size: NA
J: TRBJ2-5
CDR3: CATSRDLAQETQYF
DNA: TGTGCCACCAGCAGAGATCTAGCGCAAGAGACCCAGTACTTC

D: TRBD2
V: TRBV10-3
size: NA
J: TRBJ2-7
CDR3: CAISTGTSEVGQYF
DNA: TGTGCCATCAGCACCGGGACTAGCGAAGTCGGGCAGTACTTC

D: NA
V: TRBV7-2
size: NA
J: TRBJ1-1
CDR3: CASSLSRAGDTEAFF
DNA: TGTGCCAGCAGCTTAAGCCGGGCGGGGGACACTGAAGCTTTCTTT

D: NA
V: TRBV6-6
size: NA
J: TRBJ1-2
CDR3: CASQGTKGFNYGYTF
DNA: TGTGCCAGCCAGGGAACAAAAGGATTTAACTATGGCTACACCTTC